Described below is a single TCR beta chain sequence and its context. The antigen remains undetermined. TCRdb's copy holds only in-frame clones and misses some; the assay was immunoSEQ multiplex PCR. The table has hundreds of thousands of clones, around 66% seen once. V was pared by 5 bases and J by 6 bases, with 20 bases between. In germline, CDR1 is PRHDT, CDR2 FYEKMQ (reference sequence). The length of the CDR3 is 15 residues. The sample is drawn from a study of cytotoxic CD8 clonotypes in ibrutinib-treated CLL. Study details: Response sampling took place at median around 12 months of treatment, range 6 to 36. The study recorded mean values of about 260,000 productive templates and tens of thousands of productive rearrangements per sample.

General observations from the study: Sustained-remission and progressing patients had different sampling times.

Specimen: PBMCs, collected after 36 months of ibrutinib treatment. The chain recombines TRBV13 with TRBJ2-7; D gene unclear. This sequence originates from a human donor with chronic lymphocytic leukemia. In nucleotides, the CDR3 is TGTGCCAGCAGCCCTAATCGGAGCTTACGGTCCGAGCAGTACTTC. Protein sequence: CASSPNRSLRSEQYF.